This is a list of T cell receptor beta chains from one sample in a study of identical twins. TCRdb processed the 5' RACE reads anew with MiXCR; each CDR3 protein has one entry. The table shows approximately 410,000 distinct CDR3 sequences, with 18% occurring only once. Input material: naive T cells sorted from blood. All receptors come from a man aged 50 to 60 in good health. Each CDR3 is given with its conserved first and last residue. A D gene is named only where the DNA matches it firmly. Where a row states a size, it is once, few, many or the class of an expanded clone; other rows omit it.

J gene | CDR3 length | clone size | V gene | D gene | CDR3 DNA | CDR3 protein
TRBJ2-7 | 16 | . | TRBV6-2/TRBV6-3 | . | TGTGCCAGCAGTTACTCGATGAGGCAGGGAGGCTACGAGCAGTACTTC | CASSYSMRQGGYEQYF
TRBJ2-7 | 15 | . | TRBV6-5 | . | TGTGCCAGCAGTTACAGGCAGGGAGTACTCTACGAGCAGTACTTC | CASSYRQGVLYEQYF
TRBJ2-7 | 14 | . | TRBV7-2 | TRBD1 | TGTGCCAGCAGCTATGGACAGGGCCCATGGGAGCAGTACTTC | CASSYGQGPWEQYF
TRBJ1-5 | 13 | many | TRBV6-2/TRBV6-3 | . | TGTGCCAGCCGGGACAATCCCAATCAGCCCCAGCATTTT | CASRDNPNQPQHF
TRBJ1-1 | 14 | few | TRBV6-5 | . | TGTGCCAGCAGTTACGGCCAGGGACCTTTTGAAGCTTTCTTT | CASSYGQGPFEAFF
TRBJ2-2 | 13 | few | TRBV6-5 | TRBD1 | TGTGCCAGCAGTTCTTTCTGGGACAGAGGGTTGTTTTTT | CASSSFWDRGLFF
TRBJ1-2 | 13 | few | TRBV12-3/TRBV12-4 | TRBD1 | TGTGCCAGCTACCCTGACAGGGCGGGCGGCTACACCTTC | CASYPDRAGGYTF
TRBJ2-7 | 14 | few | TRBV6-1 | TRBD1 | TGTGCCAGCAGCGAAACGGGACAGACCTACGAGCAGTACTTC | CASSETGQTYEQYF
TRBJ2-7 | 15 | . | TRBV10-3 | . | TGTGCCATCAGTGAATCCCGGGACGGAGCCTACCAGCAGTACTTC | CAISESRDGAYQQYF
TRBJ1-3 | 14 | few | TRBV5-5 | . | TGTGCCAGCAGCTTAGGGCCCTCTGGAAACACCATATATTTT | CASSLGPSGNTIYF
TRBJ2-1 | 15 | . | TRBV9 | TRBD2 | TGTGCCAGCAGCGTAAGGAGGGAGGGAGGCAATGAGCAGTTCTTC | CASSVRREGGNEQFF
TRBJ2-7 | 14 | . | TRBV7-2 | TRBD2 | TGTGCCAGCAGCTTAGGGACTAGCGGGGTCGAGCAGTACTTC | CASSLGTSGVEQYF
TRBJ1-6 | 14 | few | TRBV7-2 | . | TGTGCCAGCACCCCGTTGGGGAGAGATTCACCCCTCCACTTT | CASTPLGRDSPLHF
TRBJ1-1 | 13 | few | TRBV7-9 | . | TGTGCCAGCAGCTTAGCGACGGCAGGGAAAGCTTTCTTT | CASSLATAGKAFF
TRBJ1-1 | 14 | many | TRBV6-1 | TRBD1 | TGTGCCAGCAGTGAGTACAGGGGGGGCACTGAAGCTTTCTTT | CASSEYRGGTEAFF
TRBJ1-2 | 14 | . | TRBV20-1 | . | TGCAGTGCTAGAGATCAGACATACGACTATGGCTACACCTTC | CSARDQTYDYGYTF
TRBJ1-1 | 14 | . | TRBV2 | . | TGTGCCAGCAACCGGGGGGCGCGGAACACTGAAGCTTTCTTT | CASNRGARNTEAFF
TRBJ2-3 | 14 | . | TRBV12-3/TRBV12-4 | TRBD1 | TGTGCCAGCACTTTGAGAGGGGGCGCAGATACGCAGTATTTT | CASTLRGGADTQYF
TRBJ2-1 | 14 | few | TRBV7-2 | . | TGTGCCAGCAGCCCGGCTCGGGCAGGGAATGAGCAGTTCTTC | CASSPARAGNEQFF
TRBJ2-3 | 14 | . | TRBV5-1 | . | TGCGCCAGCCACACAGGGCCCCCCTCAGATACGCAGTATTTT | CASHTGPPSDTQYF